The present T cell receptor beta chain was sequenced within a study of cytomegalovirus exposure and HLA in healthy donors. Study-level points and caveats: That first-cohort TCR clusters tended to co-occur in the 95 to 150 validation repertoires was found in a later analysis. Rarity characterized most TCR sequences, yet some public TCRs appeared in many donors.

Of note for this clone: Its antigen is undetermined.

TCRdb's copy holds only in-frame clones and misses some; the assay was immunoSEQ multiplex PCR. In the table there are about 79,000 clones, 93% of which are singletons. Donors were drawn from the roughly 130-subject validation cohort, separate from the roughly 670-subject first cohort. Sequenced sample: PBMCs. This clonotype was obtained from a woman in her twenties or thirties in good health and CMV-seronegative.

The DNA of the CDR3 is TGTGCCAGCAGCTCGGGACTAGCGGAAGAGACCCAGTACTTC. Its protein product is CASSSGLAEETQYF. The chain combines TRBV5-4 with TRBJ2-5, with 11 positions matching TRBD2. CDR1 and CDR2 from the germline V gene are SGHNT and YYREEE (reference sequence). The CDR3 consists of 14 residues. With 3 bases clipped from V and 3 bases from J, the junction kept 1 base outside the gene matches.